A single sample gave rise to the 29 T cell receptor beta chains below, sequenced in a study of regulatory T cells in long-lasting Graves disease. HTBI primers from iRepertoire and Arm-PCR of CDR3 regions yielded the TCR beta libraries. TCRdb re-called the multiplex PCR reads with MiXCR, one entry per CDR3 protein. Among approximately 380,000 distinct CDR3 sequences, more than 20% were seen once, and the ten largest hold under 25%. Indicated time point: persistent/refractory GD, antithyroid drugs over 5 years with positive TRAb. PBMCs were the source of the RNA used for TCR sequencing. Here the sequenced sample was peripheral blood mononuclear cells (PBMCs), taken when the disease was refractory, from a patient treated with antithyroid drugs. The receptors were sampled from a female donor with Graves disease.

Only a few counts were recorded for this clonotype. This sequence joins TRBV7-2 and TRBJ1-4; TRBD1 agrees at 8 bases. The CDR3 consists of 15 residues. The V segment lost 2 bases and the J segment 8 bases; nucleotides outside the gene matches: 7. The V gene's germline CDR1 is SGHTA and CDR2 FQGNSA. The CDR3 DNA sequence: TGTGCCAGCAGCTTATGGGCAGGGGGCGAGGAAAAACTGTTTTTT. This translates into CASSLWAGGEEKLFF.

This clonotype appeared many times. The CDR3 loop is CASRATGTYEQYF. The CDR3 bases are TGTGCCAGCAGGGCGACGGGAACCTACGAGCAGTACTTC. The J gene is TRBJ2-7, the V gene TRBV12-3 or TRBV12-4; D is perhaps TRBD2 (5 bases). This CDR3 has 13 amino acids. V lost 6 bases and J 2 bases, leaving 11 bases between the germline ends.

This clonotype was observed many times. The chain uses TRBV7-2 and TRBJ1-1, with 8 bases that match TRBD1. V lost 5 bases and J lost 5; bases outside the gene matches: 7. The CDR3 contains 14 residues. Germline-derived CDR1 and CDR2 are SGHTA and FQGNSA. The CDR3 protein is CASSPTGVRTEAFF. The CDR3 nucleotides read TGTGCCAGCAGCCCGACAGGGGTTCGAACTGAAGCTTTCTTT.

This clonotype has at least ten counts. V and J are TRBV2 and TRBJ2-2, with D perhaps assigned TRBD1 or TRBD2 (5 bases each). Trimming pared 3 bases from V and 0 bases from J, leaving 17 bases between. Per the germline V gene, CDR1 is SNHLY and CDR2 is FYNNEI. The CDR3 sequence is 18 residues long. This CDR3 is CASSDWELWGTNTGELFF. The CDR3 DNA sequence: TGTGCCAGCAGTGACTGGGAACTTTGGGGGACGAACACCGGGGAGCTGTTTTTT. Together with reference TRBV2 and TRBJ2-2, the CDR3 gives the full variable domain: EPEVTQTPSHQVTQMGQEVILRCVPISNHLYFYWYRQILGQKVEFLVSFYNNEISEKSEIFDDQFSVERPDGSNFTLKIRSTKLEDSAMYFCASSDWELWGTNTGELFFGEGSRLTVL.

This clonotype was counted at least ten times. The rearrangement links TRBV2 to TRBJ2-5; D possibly matches TRBD1 or TRBD2 (6 bases each). V was clipped by 4 bases and J by 5 bases, with 11 bases between them. The CDR3 length is 13 residues. The germline V gene has CDR1 SNHLY and CDR2 FYNNEI. CDR3 in amino acids: CASSVRGLETQYF. The CDR3 nucleotides read TGTGCCAGCAGTGTCCGGGGGCTGGAGACCCAGTACTTC.

This clonotype was detected many times. This chain connects TRBV6-1 to TRBJ1-6; no clear D. The germline V gene encodes CDR1 MNHNS and CDR2 SASEGT. The V gene lost 6 bases and the J gene lost 6 bases, with 12 bases spanning the gap. The CDR3 spans 14 residues. The CDR3 protein is CASSPSLANSPLHF. The CDR3 nucleotides are TGTGCCAGCAGCCCCAGTCTAGCTAATTCACCCCTCCACTTT.

This clonotype was recorded many times. The V gene is TRBV2, the J gene TRBJ1-5; D perhaps matches TRBD1 (5 bases). CDR1 SNHLY and CDR2 FYNNEI come from the germline V gene. The CDR3 is 15 amino acids. The V gene lost 6 bases and the J gene lost 3 bases, with 15 bases spanning the gap. Written as DNA, the CDR3 is TGTGCCAGCAGCCAATGGAGGGGTAACAATCAGCCCCAGCATTTT. This sequence encodes CASSQWRGNNQPQHF.

This clonotype was detected ten times or more. The chain joins TRBV27 to TRBJ2-6; D possibly uses TRBD1 or TRBD2 (5 bases each). V lost 6 bases to trimming and J lost 0 bases, with 18 bases between them. The CDR3 spans 18 residues. From germline, CDR1 is MNHEY and CDR2 SMNVEV (reference sequence). The DNA of the CDR3 is TGTGCCAGCAGCCTGACTCCGGGACGCCGCTCTGGGGCCAACGTCCTGACTTTC. Its translation: CASSLTPGRRSGANVLTF.

This clonotype has at least ten counts. The chain employs TRBV27 and TRBJ2-7; TRBD2 agrees at 12 bases. The CDR3 consists of 13 residues. J lost 7 bases, V lost 4 bases, and 2 bases had no gene match. Germline CDR1 is MNHEY and CDR2 is SMNVEV (reference sequence). The chain's CDR3 is CASSYGLAGEQYF. In nucleotides, the CDR3 is TGTGCCAGCAGTTACGGACTAGCGGGGGAGCAGTACTTC.

As for this clonotype: The final CDR3 position lacks the conserved phenylalanine or tryptophan, pointing to a likely read error. This chain connects TRBV12-3 or TRBV12-4 to TRBJ1-1, with a tentative D call TRBD1 (5 bases). There are 15 residues in the CDR3. Trimming cost V 2 bases and J 4 bases, with 14 bases left between them. CDR3 nucleotides: TGTGCCAGCAGTTTATATTTGGGGGGGACCACTGAAGCTTTCCTT. Residues: CASSLYLGGTTEAFL.

The chain carries TRBV29-1 and TRBJ1-5; TRBD1 aligns across 7 bases. The trim removed 4 bases at V and 0 bases at J, leaving 6 bases unmatched. This CDR3 contains 15 residues. The germline gives CDR1 SQVTM, CDR2 ANQGSEA. CDR3 loop: CSVVWTGNSNQPQHF. CDR3 coding DNA: TGCAGCGTTGTCTGGACAGGCAATAGCAATCAGCCCCAGCATTTT.

This clonotype was detected ten times or more. The gene calls are TRBV11-2 and TRBJ2-5; D gene uncertain. The CDR3 is 12 residues long. V shed 4 bases and J shed 3 bases, with 6 bases lying between them. The germline gives CDR1 SGHAT, CDR2 FQNNGV. CDR3 sequence (DNA): TGTGCCAGCAGCTCCCCAGAAGAGACCCAGTACTTC. This gives the protein CASSSPEETQYF.

The chain carries TRBV30 and TRBJ2-7, with D possibly TRBD2 on 6 matching bases. V was shortened by 2 bases and J by 5 bases, with 13 bases between the two germline ends. Germline V gene data show CDR1 as GTSNPN and CDR2 as SVGIG (reference sequence). The CDR3 is made up of 13 amino acids. CDR3 in DNA: TGTGCCTGGAGTTCAGGGAGGAGCAACGAGCAGTACTTC. Amino acids: CAWSSGRSNEQYF.

This clonotype came up many times. The chain's CDR3 is CASSFKGNGYTF. In DNA form, the CDR3 reads TGTGCCAGCAGTTTCAAGGGTAATGGCTACACCTTC. The chain combines TRBV28 with TRBJ1-2; D unresolved. CDR1 and CDR2 (germline): MDHEN, SYDVKM. V was trimmed by 3 bases and J by 6 bases, leaving 8 bases between them. There are 12 residues in the CDR3.

The chain joins TRBV6-1 to TRBJ1-2, with D possibly TRBD1 on 6 matching bases. The CDR3 covers 13 residues. V was pared by 5 bases and J by 7 bases, with 14 bases between. CDR1 and CDR2 from the germline V gene are MNHNS and SASEGT. The CDR3: CASSTTGSSGYTF. CDR3 in DNA: TGTGCCAGCAGTACCACAGGGTCTAGTGGCTACACCTTC.

The chain uses TRBV14 and TRBJ2-4; D ambiguous. Germline lookup yields CDR1 SGHDN and CDR2 FVKESK. This CDR3 contains 13 residues. Trimming pared 3 bases from V and 8 bases from J, leaving 11 bases between. Here the CDR3 DNA reads TGTGCCAGCAGCCATTACAGTGTAGACATTCAGTACTTC. This sequence encodes CASSHYSVDIQYF. Variable domain in full (rest from reference TRBV14 and TRBJ2-4): EAGVTQFPSHSVIEKGQTVTLRCDPISGHDNLYWYRRVMGKEIKFLLHFVKESKQDESGMPNNRFLAERTGGTYSTLKVQPAELEDSGVYFCASSHYSVDIQYFGAGTRLSVL.

This clonotype was detected many times. V and J are TRBV12-3 or TRBV12-4 and TRBJ1-4; D unclear. V was clipped by 1 base and J by 0 bases, with 3 bases between them. The CDR3 is 14 residues long. Here the CDR3 DNA reads TGTGCCAGCAGTTTAGACTCAACTAATGAAAAACTGTTTTTT. Its translation is CASSLDSTNEKLFF.

This clonotype was counted a few times. This rearrangement joins TRBV30 to TRBJ1-1; TRBD1 might be the D (5 bases). There are 15 residues in the CDR3. V shed 3 bases and J shed 5 bases, with 19 bases lying between them. CDR1 is GTSNPN and CDR2 is SVGIG in the germline V gene (reference sequence). In nucleotides, the CDR3 is TGTGCCTGGAGCGCGCCCGGGACCTCATGGACTGAAGCTTTCTTT. This translates into CAWSAPGTSWTEAFF.

This clonotype was counted many times. The CDR3 here is CASSEARGYSSPYGYTF. The CDR3 DNA is TGTGCCAGCAGTGAAGCGCGGGGCTACAGTTCGCCCTATGGCTACACCTTC. V is TRBV6-1 and J is TRBJ1-2; D possibly corresponds to TRBD1 (5 bases). Germline loops: CDR1 MNHNS, CDR2 SASEGT. This CDR3 is built from 17 residues. The ends were cut back, 0 bases at V and 4 bases at J, with 18 bases in the middle.

There are a few counts of this clonotype. This chain links TRBV24-1 with TRBJ2-2, with a weak D call TRBD1 (5 bases). CDR1 and CDR2 from the germline V gene are KGHDR and SFDVKD. The CDR3 is 15 amino acids. Trimming pared 4 bases from V and 2 bases from J, leaving 10 bases between. Here the CDR3 reads CATSEDNRNTGELFF. CDR3 DNA sequence: TGTGCCACCAGTGAGGACAACAGAAACACCGGGGAGCTGTTTTTT.

This clonotype was observed many times. This chain joins TRBV2 and TRBJ2-4; no definite D call. V gave up 2 bases and J gave up 8 bases, with 13 bases separating them. The CDR3 has 14 amino acids. Germline V gene lookup returns CDR1 SNHLY and CDR2 FYNNEI. CDR3 region: CASSEMTSYDIQYF. CDR3 sequence (DNA): TGTGCCAGCAGTGAAATGACCTCGTATGACATTCAGTACTTC.

This clonotype was seen at least ten times. The V call is TRBV12-3 or TRBV12-4, the J call TRBJ2-2; 9 bases line up with TRBD1. With 4 bases clipped from V and 6 bases from J, the junction kept 6 bases outside the gene matches. There are 15 residues in the CDR3. CDR3 sequence: CASSSTGGFSGELFF. CDR3 nucleotides: TGTGCCAGCAGTTCGACAGGGGGGTTCTCCGGGGAGCTGTTTTTT.

This clonotype was counted many times. This chain connects TRBV7-2 to TRBJ2-5, with D unresolved. V dropped 5 bases and J dropped 0 bases, with 16 bases sitting between them. Germline CDR1 is SGHTA and CDR2 is FQGNSA. The CDR3 has 16 amino acids. The CDR3 protein is CASSPLETHHQETQYF. For the CDR3, the DNA is TGTGCCAGCAGCCCCCTTGAGACCCACCACCAAGAGACCCAGTACTTC.

The rearrangement links TRBV5-1 to TRBJ2-7; TRBD1 aligns across 8 bases. Losses at the gene ends were 0 bases for V and 4 bases for J; bases not matched to a gene: 3. This CDR3 spans 14 amino acids. The germline V gene has CDR1 SGHRS and CDR2 YFSETQ. CDR3 residues: CASSLGRQGYEQYF. For the CDR3, the DNA is TGCGCCAGCAGCTTGGGAAGACAGGGGTACGAGCAGTACTTC. Variable domain in full (rest from reference TRBV5-1 and TRBJ2-7): KAGVTQTPRYLIKTRGQQVTLSCSPISGHRSVSWYQQTPGQGLQFLFEYFSETQRNKGNFPGRFSGRQFSNSRSEMNVSTLELGDSALYLCASSLGRQGYEQYFGPGTRLTVT.

This rearrangement joins TRBV7-3 to TRBJ2-2, with D possibly being TRBD2 (6 bases). Germline V gene sequence: CDR1 SGHTA, CDR2 FQGTGA. Trimming took 5 bases from V and 6 from J, leaving 16 bases between them. CDR3 size: 15 residues. In DNA form, the CDR3 reads TGTGCCAGCAGCCCATCTGGCCGGAGGGCCGGGGAGCTGTTTTTT. Amino acid sequence: CASSPSGRRAGELFF.

As to this clonotype: This sequence is one base from a far larger clone and is likely a read error. This chain links TRBV7-2 with TRBJ1-2, with D unresolved. CDR3 length equals 13 residues. Germline CDR1 reads SGHTA; CDR2 reads FQGNSA. In DNA form, the CDR3 reads TGTGCCAGCAGCTTAGGTGCCGCTTATGGCTTCACCTTC. Residues: CASSLGAAYGFTF.

There are many counts of this clonotype. The chain joins TRBV11-2 to TRBJ1-5, with D possibly being TRBD1 (6 bases). Per the germline V gene, CDR1 is SGHAT and CDR2 is FQNNGV. The CDR3 loop spans 15 amino acids. V shed 5 bases and J shed 7 bases, with 18 bases lying between them. The CDR3 region has the DNA TGTGCCAGCAGCCATGGACACAGGGAAAAACAGCCCCAGCATTTT. It translates to CASSHGHREKQPQHF.

The gene calls are TRBV7-9 and TRBJ2-1; 7 nucleotides match TRBD2. CDR3 length: 16 residues. Germline V gene data show CDR1 as SEHNR and CDR2 as FQNEAQ (reference sequence). Trimming took 5 bases from V and 3 from J; bases not matched to a gene: 10. This CDR3 reads CASSHRGAGDYNEQFF. The CDR3 DNA is TGTGCCAGCAGCCATCGTGGGGCGGGAGACTACAATGAGCAGTTCTTC.

This sequence joins TRBV28 and TRBJ1-6; a weak D match, TRBD1 (6 bases). The CDR3 length is 14 residues. CDR1 is MDHEN, CDR2 SYDVKM, per germline. V shed 5 bases and J shed 5 bases, with 10 bases lying between them. The CDR3 reads CASSTGRHNSPLHF. As DNA, the CDR3 is TGTGCCAGCAGTACAGGGAGGCATAATTCACCCCTCCACTTT.